This T cell receptor beta chain was identified in a study of human T cells and chemical hapten exposure. The overall study: Variation in per-sample TCR yields came mainly from small pooled library volume differences. Points from the study as a whole: With DPC sensitization, TCRs exceeding 1 in 1000 frequency showed no change.

Turning to this clonotype: Its antigen is unidentified.

The library tagged individual cDNA molecules with unique molecular identifiers. TCRdb re-derived calls from the RACE reads in MiXCR, one entry per CDR3 protein. Among more than 250,000 distinct CDR3 sequences listed, about 9.4% were seen once. This sample's time point: pre-sensitization, week 0. The treatment is: therapeutic diphenylcyclopropenone sensitization with weekly scalp DPC. The total RNA was obtained from whole blood that was not fractionated. The V end was cut by 2 bases, the J end by 5 bases, with 15 bases between. There are 16 residues in the CDR3. In germline, CDR1 is MNHEY, CDR2 SVGEGT. Source: whole blood, taken in connection with sensitization to the hapten diphenylcyclopropenone (DPC). The sequence was collected from a middle-aged woman with alopecia areata. Some clones in this sample may be carry-over from other donors' samples. This sequence joins TRBV6-2 or TRBV6-3 and TRBJ2-2; no definite D call. CDR3 loop: CASSYRVGDRTGELFF. DNA of the CDR3: TGTGCCAGCAGTTACAGAGTGGGTGATCGGACCGGGGAGCTGTTTTTT.